The 28 T cell receptor beta chains below all came from one sample that was sequenced in a study of shared clonotypes between healthy human individuals. TCRdb keeps only in-frame clones here, not all; method: immunoSEQ multiplex PCR. The sample has hundreds of thousands of clones, more than 95% seen once. Material: naive CD4+ T cells sorted from blood. Subset denoted: CD45RA+ positively selected. Receptors were obtained from a woman between 25 and 40 years old in good health.

V is TRBV2 and J is TRBJ2-1; D is unresolved. The germline CDR1 and CDR2 sequences are SNHLY and FYNNEI. The CDR3 covers 15 residues. Between the trimmed V and J ends, which lost 2 bases and 9 bases, there was a span of 17 bases. This chain's CDR3 is CASSENSLGPPEQFF. CDR3 sequence (DNA): TGTGCCAGCAGTGAAAATAGTCTTGGCCCTCCTGAGCAGTTCTTC. Using reference TRBV2 and TRBJ2-1 for the parts outside the CDR3, the full variable domain is EPEVTQTPSHQVTQMGQEVILRCVPISNHLYFYWYRQILGQKVEFLVSFYNNEISEKSEIFDDQFSVERPDGSNFTLKIRSTKLEDSAMYFCASSENSLGPPEQFFGPGTRLTVL.

The V gene is TRBV5-5, the J gene TRBJ2-4; D uncertain. CDR1 is SGHKS and CDR2 is YYEKEE in the germline V gene (reference sequence). CDR3 length equals 14 residues. Between the trimmed V and J ends, which lost 0 bases and 9 bases, there was a span of 13 bases. The CDR3 loop reads CASSLASAASIQYF. CDR3 DNA: TGTGCCAGCAGCTTGGCGTCTGCGGCGAGCATTCAGTACTTC.

This clone was observed a handful of times. The CDR3: CASSPNTEAFF. The CDR3 nucleotides are TGTGCCAGCAGTCCTAACACTGAAGCTTTCTTT. The chain employs TRBV28 and TRBJ1-1, with no clear D. Germline V CDR1 and CDR2: MDHEN, SYDVKM. V was cut by 5 bases and J by 2 bases, with 3 bases left in between. CDR3 length equals 11 residues. The full variable domain, with the rest looked up from reference TRBV28 and TRBJ1-1, is DVKVTQSSRYLVKRTGEKVFLECVQDMDHENMFWYRQDPGLGLRLIYFSYDVKMKEKGDIPEGYSVSREKKERFSLILESASTNQTSMYLCASSPNTEAFFGQGTRLTVV.

This chain uses TRBV18 with TRBJ1-6; weak D call: TRBD1 (6 bases). Germline CDR1 is KGHSH and CDR2 is LQKENI. Deletions cut 0 bases from V and 5 bases from J, with 11 bases between. The CDR3 is 16 residues long. CDR3 in amino acids: CASSPPWTDDNSPLHF. As DNA, the CDR3 is TGTGCCAGCTCACCACCATGGACAGATGATAATTCACCCCTCCACTTT.

The V gene is TRBV2, the J gene TRBJ1-1, with TRBD1 matching over 8 bases. From germline, CDR1 is SNHLY and CDR2 FYNNEI. Losses at the gene ends were 6 bases for V and 6 bases for J; bases not matched to a gene: 9. The CDR3 contains 14 residues. CDR3 region: CASRQGQEGSEAFF. The CDR3 DNA reads as TGTGCCAGCAGACAGGGACAGGAAGGCTCTGAAGCTTTCTTT.

The chain is built from TRBV27 and TRBJ1-2, with D unresolved. Germline CDR1 and CDR2: MNHEY and SMNVEV (reference sequence). V shed 3 bases and J shed 4 bases, with 9 bases lying between them. This CDR3 is built from 13 residues. In DNA form, the CDR3 reads TGTGCCAGCAGTTTTAGGGCCGCCTATGGCTACACCTTC. Its translation: CASSFRAAYGYTF.

A single count supports this clone. The V call is TRBV5-4, the J call TRBJ2-3; 7 bases line up with TRBD2. Trimming removed 5 bases from V and 2 bases from J; junction bases left unmatched: 11. From germline, CDR1 is SGHNT and CDR2 YYREEE (reference sequence). The CDR3 is 16 residues long. The CDR3 region has the DNA TGTGCCAGCAGATGGGGGGGTTTAGCTTCCACAGATACGCAGTATTTT. Residues: CASRWGGLASTDTQYF.

The chain combines TRBV28 with TRBJ1-3; D is ambiguous. The CDR3 consists of 16 residues. Trimming removed 4 bases at V and 0 bases at J, with 13 bases between. Germline assignment: CDR1 MDHEN and CDR2 SYDVKM. The CDR3 DNA follows: TGTGCCAGCAGTTCGGCGAGCACGTACTCTGGAAACACCATATATTTT. Protein product: CASSSASTYSGNTIYF.

The rearrangement uses TRBV5-8 and TRBJ2-3, with 9 bases matching TRBD1. V was clipped by 4 bases and J by 6 bases; unmatched bases: 3. In germline, CDR1 is SGHTS, CDR2 YDEGEE. The CDR3 totals 13 residues. The CDR3 spells CASSTGQGDTQYF. DNA of the CDR3: TGTGCCAGCAGCACCGGACAGGGGGATACGCAGTATTTT.

V is TRBV6-5 and J is TRBJ1-5, with unresolved D. Trimming pared 4 bases from V and 5 bases from J, leaving 9 bases between. Germline V gives CDR1 MNHEY, CDR2 SVGAGI. This CDR3 is 13 amino acids long. The CDR3 DNA sequence: TGTGCCAGCAGTTCCCATATGGATCAGCCCCAGCATTTT. Its translation is CASSSHMDQPQHF.

This clone has only one observation. The chain couples TRBV19 to TRBJ1-1; TRBD1 aligns across 11 bases. Trimming at V came to 5 bases and at J to 10 bases, leaving 6 bases not matched to a gene. This CDR3 contains 13 residues. Germline-derived CDR1 and CDR2 are LNHDA and SQIVND (reference sequence). CDR3 sequence (DNA): TGTGCCAGTAGTCCGGGACAGGGGGGGCGAGCTTTCTTT. The encoded protein is CASSPGQGGRAFF.

The rearrangement links TRBV6-4 to TRBJ1-2; D perhaps matches TRBD1 (6 bases). V was shortened by 0 bases and J by 7 bases, with 15 bases between the two germline ends. Germline values: CDR1 MRHNA, CDR2 SNTAGT. This CDR3 comprises 15 residues. The CDR3 DNA reads TGTGCCAGCAGTGACTCTTGGGGGGCATTCAGTGGCTACACCTTC. It yields the protein CASSDSWGAFSGYTF.

CDR3 sequence: CASTNNRGQPYEQYF. In nucleotides, the CDR3 is TGTGCCAGCACCAACAACAGGGGACAGCCCTACGAGCAGTACTTC. J is TRBJ2-5 and V is TRBV6-1, with 7 bases lining up with TRBD1. Near its end, the DNA agrees better with TRBJ2-7, so the J call may be wrong. Germline V gene data show CDR1 as MNHNS and CDR2 as SASEGT. CDR3 size: 15 residues.

This chain links TRBV28 with TRBJ2-3; the match to TRBD2 covers 7 bases. The CDR3 runs to 15 residues. V gave up 1 base and J gave up 11 bases; unmatched junction bases: 12. In germline, CDR1 is MDHEN, CDR2 SYDVKM. CDR3 region: CASSLFAGVPRGQYF. CDR3 DNA: TGTGCCAGCAGTTTATTTGCGGGAGTACCCCGGGGGCAGTATTTT.

The rearrangement uses TRBV5-5 and TRBJ1-2; 7 bases align to TRBD1. The CDR3 is 14 amino acids. Per germline, CDR1 SGHKS and CDR2 YYEKEE (reference sequence). The V segment lost 3 bases and the J segment 5 bases; nucleotides outside the gene matches: 7. The CDR3 here is CASSSIQGSYGYTF. CDR3 nucleotides: TGTGCCAGCAGCTCTATACAGGGGAGTTATGGCTACACCTTC. Based on the CDR3 plus reference TRBV5-5 and TRBJ1-2, the full variable domain is DAGVTQSPTHLIKTRGQQVTLRCSPISGHKSVSWYQQVLGQGPQFIFQYYEKEERGRGNFPDRFSARQFPNYSSELNVNALLLGDSALYLCASSSIQGSYGYTFGSGTRLTVV.

The J gene is TRBJ2-3, the V gene TRBV4-1; TRBD2 is a possible D gene (6 bases). The CDR3 covers 15 residues. CDR1 and CDR2 from the germline V gene are MGHRA and YSYEKL. The V end lost 0 bases, the J end lost 6 bases, and 13 bases lay between the germline ends. The CDR3 region is CASSQDGGSGDTQYF. The DNA for the CDR3 is TGCGCCAGCAGCCAAGATGGAGGGAGTGGCGATACGCAGTATTTT.

The CDR3 sequence is CAISESDRGRSQPQHF. The CDR3 DNA reads as TGTGCCATCAGTGAGTCTGACAGGGGGCGCAGTCAGCCCCAGCATTTT. The chain couples TRBV10-3 to TRBJ1-5; 10 bases match TRBD1. Germline V gene data show CDR1 as ENHRY and CDR2 as SYGVKD. This CDR3 has 16 amino acids. J lost 6 bases, V lost 0 bases, and 5 bases had no gene match.

The J gene is TRBJ2-3, the V gene TRBV6-1; D unresolved. The V gene's germline CDR1 is MNHNS and CDR2 SASEGT. V was shortened by 4 bases and J by 2 bases, with 7 bases between the two germline ends. The CDR3 length is 13 residues. The CDR3 here is CASSVWNTDTQYF. CDR3 sequence (DNA): TGTGCCAGCAGTGTTTGGAACACAGATACGCAGTATTTT.

The chain employs TRBV11-3 and TRBJ2-1, with D unclear. Trimming removed 4 bases at V and 13 bases at J, with 17 bases between. Germline V gene lookup returns CDR1 SGHNT and CDR2 YENEEA. The CDR3 runs to 13 residues. This CDR3 is CASSSTGVDNQFF. CDR3 coding DNA: TGTGCCAGCAGCTCTACCGGAGTCGACAATCAGTTCTTC.

This sequence joins TRBV4-2 and TRBJ2-2, with D possibly called TRBD1 or TRBD2 (5 bases each). This CDR3 has 17 residues. Between the trimmed V and J ends, which lost 0 bases and 4 bases, there was a span of 15 bases. Germline CDR1 and CDR2: LGHNA and YNFKEQ. The CDR3 loop is CASSQDSARGATGELFF. CDR3 DNA: TGTGCCAGCAGCCAAGATTCGGCCAGAGGGGCCACCGGGGAGCTGTTTTTT.

The rearrangement links TRBV28 to TRBJ2-5; unclear D gene. V dropped 4 bases and J dropped 7 bases, with 13 bases sitting between them. This CDR3 comprises 13 residues. Germline V gives CDR1 MDHEN, CDR2 SYDVKM. CDR3 DNA sequence: TGTGCCAGCAGTTACGTGGCGGAAGGGACCCAGTACTTC. It yields the protein CASSYVAEGTQYF.

The chain is built from TRBV29-1 and TRBJ1-5; 10 bases align to TRBD1. The V gene end was trimmed by 7 bases and the J gene end by 3 bases; junction bases not matched to a gene: 3. The CDR3 sequence is 13 residues long. Germline V gene sequence: CDR1 SQVTM, CDR2 ANQGSEA. CDR3 protein: CSAGTGVNQPQHF. The CDR3 DNA is TGCAGCGCTGGGACAGGGGTCAATCAGCCCCAGCATTTT.

V usage is TRBV4-1 and J usage is TRBJ2-2; D might be TRBD2 (7 bases). Trimming pared 0 bases from V and 0 bases from J, leaving 14 bases between. Germline assignment: CDR1 MGHRA and CDR2 YSYEKL. The CDR3 runs to 18 residues. CDR3 amino acids: CASSQDFLGGPNTGELFF. In DNA form, the CDR3 reads TGCGCCAGCAGCCAAGATTTTCTGGGGGGGCCGAACACCGGGGAGCTGTTTTTT.

The chain carries TRBV28 and TRBJ1-2; unclear D gene. The CDR3 loop spans 14 amino acids. Germline CDR1 and CDR2: MDHEN and SYDVKM. Trimming removed 9 bases at V and 5 bases at J, with 19 bases between. As DNA, the CDR3 is TGTGCCAGTTCCCGGGGAGGAGGCCAATATGGCTACACCTTC. Amino acid sequence: CASSRGGGQYGYTF.

The chain employs TRBV28 and TRBJ2-1, with TRBD2 matching 10 bases. V dropped 1 base and J dropped 8; count of bases not matched to a gene: 8. This CDR3 is built from 16 residues. CDR1 and CDR2 (germline): MDHEN, SYDVKM. This CDR3 reads CASSLLASGRVDEQFF. The CDR3 nucleotides read TGTGCCAGCAGTTTATTGGCTAGCGGGAGAGTGGATGAGCAGTTCTTC.

The chain employs TRBV7-2 and TRBJ2-1, with a tentative D call TRBD2 (6 bases). There are 15 residues in the CDR3. Per the germline V gene, CDR1 is SGHTA and CDR2 is FQGNSA. Trimming removed 1 base from V and 9 bases from J, with 16 bases in between. CDR3 coding DNA: TGTGCCAGCAGCTTAGGGAGCTGGGACTCCGGTGAGCAGTTCTTC. This translates into CASSLGSWDSGEQFF.

The chain links TRBV19 to TRBJ2-2; D may correspond to TRBD1 or TRBD2 (5 bases each). The length of the CDR3 is 17 residues. V shed 7 bases and J shed 5 bases, with 23 bases lying between them. The germline V gene encodes CDR1 LNHDA and CDR2 SQIVND (reference sequence). The CDR3 nucleotides are TGTGCCAGTACCCAAAGTGAGGGCAGGGCTGGAACCGGGGAGCTGTTTTTT. Translating gives CASTQSEGRAGTGELFF.

The rearrangement uses TRBV19 and TRBJ2-2; D is unclear. This CDR3 is 15 amino acids long. Germline V CDR1 and CDR2: LNHDA, SQIVND (reference sequence). The V end was cut by 4 bases, the J end by 3 bases, with 12 bases between. The CDR3, as DNA: TGTGCCAGTAGTACTCTTAGCAGCTACACCGGGGAGCTGTTTTTT. This gives the protein CASSTLSSYTGELFF.